This TCR beta chain was obtained from a study of CD8 T cells in ankylosing spondylitis. Broader study findings: Ankylosing spondylitis blood seemed to carry a telltale TCR beta motif made of roughly 8 highly homologous variants. Matched synovial fluid from ankylosing spondylitis patients was reported to be enriched for disease-linked clones.

In TCRdb, the 5' RACE reads were re-called with MiXCR into one record per CDR3 protein. The table lists hundreds of thousands of distinct CDR3 sequences, roughly 26% of them singletons, with about 0.89% in the top ten. For this clonotype: Its antigen remains unidentified.

The TCR sequence derives from a male donor with ankylosing spondylitis. The sample was blood, either unsorted or a sorted T cell fraction (not recorded which).

The CDR3 DNA sequence: TGTGCCAGCAGCTCCTCCCTAGCGGAAAACTACGAGCAGTACTTC. It encodes CASSSSLAENYEQYF. The chain is built from TRBV7-2 and TRBJ2-7; 7 bases fit TRBD2. The CDR3 totals 15 residues. V shed 4 bases and J 3 bases; nucleotides not matched to a gene: 9. CDR1 is SGHTA, CDR2 FQGNSA, per germline.